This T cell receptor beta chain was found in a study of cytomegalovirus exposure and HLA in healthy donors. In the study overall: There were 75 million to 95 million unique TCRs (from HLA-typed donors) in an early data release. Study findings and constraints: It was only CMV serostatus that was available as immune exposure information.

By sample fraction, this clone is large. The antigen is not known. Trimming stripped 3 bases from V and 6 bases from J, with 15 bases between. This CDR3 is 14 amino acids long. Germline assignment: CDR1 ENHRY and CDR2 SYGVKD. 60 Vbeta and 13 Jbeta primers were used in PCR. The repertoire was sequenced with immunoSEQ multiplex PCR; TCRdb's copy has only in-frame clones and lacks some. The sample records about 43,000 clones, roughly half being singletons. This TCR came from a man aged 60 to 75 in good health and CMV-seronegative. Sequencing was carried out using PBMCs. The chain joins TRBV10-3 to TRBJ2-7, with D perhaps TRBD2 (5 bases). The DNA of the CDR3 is TGTGCCATCAGTGAATCCCAGGATCGGGGCGAGCAGTACTTC. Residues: CAISESQDRGEQYF.